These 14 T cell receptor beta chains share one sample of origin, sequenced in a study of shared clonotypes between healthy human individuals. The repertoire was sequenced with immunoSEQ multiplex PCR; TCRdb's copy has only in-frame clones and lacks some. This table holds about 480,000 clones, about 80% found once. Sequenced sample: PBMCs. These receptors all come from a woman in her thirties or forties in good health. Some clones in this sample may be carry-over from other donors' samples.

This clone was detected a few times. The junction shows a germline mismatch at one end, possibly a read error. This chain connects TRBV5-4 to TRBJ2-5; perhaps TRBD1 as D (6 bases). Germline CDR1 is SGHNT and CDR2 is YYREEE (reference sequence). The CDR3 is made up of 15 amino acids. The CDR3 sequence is CATSLKGEGGETQYF. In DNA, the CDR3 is TGTGCCACCAGCCTCAAGGGGGAAGGAGGAGAGACCCAGTACTTC.

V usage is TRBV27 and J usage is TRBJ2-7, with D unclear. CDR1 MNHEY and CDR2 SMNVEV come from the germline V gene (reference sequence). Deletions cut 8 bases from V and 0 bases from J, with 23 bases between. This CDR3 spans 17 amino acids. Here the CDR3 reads CASVTPAVHPDSYEQYF. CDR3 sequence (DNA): TGTGCCAGCGTAACCCCCGCGGTTCACCCCGACTCCTACGAGCAGTACTTC.

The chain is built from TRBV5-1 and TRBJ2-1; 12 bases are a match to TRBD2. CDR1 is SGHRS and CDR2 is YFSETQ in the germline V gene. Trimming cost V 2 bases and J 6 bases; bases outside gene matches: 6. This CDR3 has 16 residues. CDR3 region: CASSFGRTSGTNEQFF. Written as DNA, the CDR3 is TGCGCCAGCAGCTTTGGTAGGACTAGCGGGACCAATGAGCAGTTCTTC.

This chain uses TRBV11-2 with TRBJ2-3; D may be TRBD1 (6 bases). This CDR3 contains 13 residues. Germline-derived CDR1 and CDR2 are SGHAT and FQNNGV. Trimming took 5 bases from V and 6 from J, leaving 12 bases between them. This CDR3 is CASSHRDTDTQYF. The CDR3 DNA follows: TGTGCCAGCAGCCATAGGGACACCGATACGCAGTATTTT.

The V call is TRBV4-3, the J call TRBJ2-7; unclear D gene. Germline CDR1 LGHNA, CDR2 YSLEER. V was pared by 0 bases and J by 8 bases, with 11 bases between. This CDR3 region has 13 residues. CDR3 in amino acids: CASSQDRGSQQYF. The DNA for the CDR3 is TGCGCCAGCAGCCAAGATCGAGGCTCCCAGCAGTACTTC.

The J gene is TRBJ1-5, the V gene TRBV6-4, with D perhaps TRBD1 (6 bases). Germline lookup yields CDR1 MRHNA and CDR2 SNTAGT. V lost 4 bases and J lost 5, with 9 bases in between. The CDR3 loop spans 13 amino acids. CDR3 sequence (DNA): TGTGCCAGCAGTGTGGGGGGCGATCAGCCCCAGCATTTT. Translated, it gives CASSVGGDQPQHF.

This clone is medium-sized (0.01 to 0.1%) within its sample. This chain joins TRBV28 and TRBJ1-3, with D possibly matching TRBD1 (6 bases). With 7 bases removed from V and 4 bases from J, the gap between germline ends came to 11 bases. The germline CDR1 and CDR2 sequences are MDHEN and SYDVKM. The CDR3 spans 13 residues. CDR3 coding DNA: TGTGCCAGCATCGGGACATCAGGAAACACCATATATTTT. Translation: CASIGTSGNTIYF. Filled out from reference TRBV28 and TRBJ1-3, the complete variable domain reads DVKVTQSSRYLVKRTGEKVFLECVQDMDHENMFWYRQDPGLGLRLIYFSYDVKMKEKGDIPEGYSVSREKKERFSLILESASTNQTSMYLCASIGTSGNTIYFGEGSWLTVV.

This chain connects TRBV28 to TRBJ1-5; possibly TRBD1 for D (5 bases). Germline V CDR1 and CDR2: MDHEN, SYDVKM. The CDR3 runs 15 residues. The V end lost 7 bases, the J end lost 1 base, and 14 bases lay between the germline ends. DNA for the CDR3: TGTGCCAGCACCGTGGGGGGACTAAGCAATCAGCCCCAGCATTTT. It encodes CASTVGGLSNQPQHF.

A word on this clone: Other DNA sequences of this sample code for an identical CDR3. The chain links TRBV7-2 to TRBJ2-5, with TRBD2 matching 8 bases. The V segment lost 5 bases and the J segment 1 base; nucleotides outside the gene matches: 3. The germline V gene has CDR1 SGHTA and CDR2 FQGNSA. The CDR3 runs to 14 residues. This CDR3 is CASSLGLAQETQYF. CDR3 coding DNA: TGTGCCAGCAGCCTCGGACTAGCCCAAGAGACCCAGTACTTC.

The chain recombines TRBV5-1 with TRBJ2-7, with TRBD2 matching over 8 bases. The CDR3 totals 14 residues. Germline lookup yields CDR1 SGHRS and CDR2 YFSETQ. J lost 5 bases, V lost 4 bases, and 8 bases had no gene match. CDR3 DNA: TGCGCCAGCAGCACCAGCGGGAGTGTCGACGAGCAGTACTTC. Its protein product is CASSTSGSVDEQYF. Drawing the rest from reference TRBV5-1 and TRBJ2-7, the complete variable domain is KAGVTQTPRYLIKTRGQQVTLSCSPISGHRSVSWYQQTPGQGLQFLFEYFSETQRNKGNFPGRFSGRQFSNSRSEMNVSTLELGDSALYLCASSTSGSVDEQYFGPGTRLTVT.

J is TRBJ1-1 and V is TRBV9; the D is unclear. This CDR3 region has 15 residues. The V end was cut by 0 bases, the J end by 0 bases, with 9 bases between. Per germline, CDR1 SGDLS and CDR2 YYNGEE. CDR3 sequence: CASSVGSSMNTEAFF. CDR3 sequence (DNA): TGTGCCAGCAGCGTAGGGAGTTCCATGAACACTGAAGCTTTCTTT. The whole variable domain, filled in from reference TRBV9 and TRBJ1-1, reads DSGVTQTPKHLITATGQRVTLRCSPRSGDLSVYWYQQSLDQGLQFLIQYYNGEERAKGNILERFSAQQFPDLHSELNLSSLELGDSALYFCASSVGSSMNTEAFFGQGTRLTVV.

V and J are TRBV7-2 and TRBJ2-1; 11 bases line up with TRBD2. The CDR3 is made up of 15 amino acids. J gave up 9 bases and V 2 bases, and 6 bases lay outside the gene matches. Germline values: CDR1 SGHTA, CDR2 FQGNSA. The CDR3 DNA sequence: TGTGCCAGCAGCTTACTTACTAGCGGGAGCAGTGAGCAGTTCTTC. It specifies CASSLLTSGSSEQFF.

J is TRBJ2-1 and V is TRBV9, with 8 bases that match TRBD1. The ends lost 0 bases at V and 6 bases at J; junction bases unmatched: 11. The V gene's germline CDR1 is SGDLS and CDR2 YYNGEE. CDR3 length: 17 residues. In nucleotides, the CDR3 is TGTGCCAGCAGCGTAGGCCACCCCGGGACAGGCTCCAATGAGCAGTTCTTC. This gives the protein CASSVGHPGTGSNEQFF.

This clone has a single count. CDR3 nucleotides: TGTGCCAGAGCCGGGACATACAATGAAAAACTGTTTTTT. The encoded protein is CARAGTYNEKLFF. The V and J genes are TRBV30 and TRBJ1-4; possible D gene TRBD1, 6 bases. CDR1 is GTSNPN, CDR2 SVGIG, per germline (reference sequence). The CDR3 is made up of 13 amino acids. V shed 8 bases and J shed 5 bases, with 15 bases lying between them.